This passage covers 26 T cell receptor beta chains from one sample sequenced in a study of patients and donors after allogeneic stem cell transplantation. TCRdb re-analysed the RT-PCR reads in MiXCR, keeping a single row per CDR3 protein. The sample includes around 200,000 distinct CDR3 sequences, 35% to 45% of them seen just once. The sample was blood, either unsorted or a sorted T cell fraction (not recorded which). The receptors stem from a human donor who was either an allogeneic HSCT recipient or a stem cell or donor lymphocyte infusion donor (not recorded which). It is not recorded whose cells these are; they may come from a transplant donor.

In its sample, this clonotype was seen once. V and J are TRBV5-6 and TRBJ2-1, with 7 bases aligning to TRBD1. The CDR3 consists of 14 residues. V shed 7 bases, J shed 3 bases, and the junction held 7 bases outside the gene matches. Germline V lookup: CDR1 SGHDT, CDR2 YYEEEE. For the CDR3, the DNA is TGTGCCAGCGGGCGACAGGGTCGCTACAATGAGCAGTTCTTC. Translation gives CASGRQGRYNEQFF. Looking up the rest from reference TRBV5-6 and TRBJ2-1 gives the full variable domain: DAGVTQSPTHLIKTRGQQVTLRCSPKSGHDTVSWYQQALGQGPQFIFQYYEEEERQRGNFPDRFSGHQFPNYSSELNVNALLLGDSALYLCASGRQGRYNEQFFGPGTRLTVL.

This rearrangement joins TRBV12-3 or TRBV12-4 to TRBJ1-5; no clear D gene. Between the trimmed V and J ends, which lost 6 bases and 6 bases, there was a span of 12 bases. The CDR3 covers 13 residues. The CDR3 DNA sequence: TGTGCCAGCAGCTACGGACGGGTTCAGCCCCAGCATTTT. Protein product: CASSYGRVQPQHF.

This clonotype has a handful of counts. The CDR3 region has the DNA TGCGCCAGCAGCTTGGCCGTGGGACAAAACACCGGGGAGCTGTTTTTT. Translating it yields CASSLAVGQNTGELFF. This rearrangement joins TRBV5-1 to TRBJ2-2; tentatively, D is TRBD1 (6 bases). This CDR3 is 16 amino acids long. The germline V and J ends were trimmed by 0 bases and 2 bases, with 11 bases remaining between them. Germline assignment: CDR1 SGHRS and CDR2 YFSETQ.

The V and J genes are TRBV4-1 and TRBJ1-5; no firm D call. Germline V lookup: CDR1 MGHRA, CDR2 YSYEKL. Trimming removed 0 bases from V and 2 bases from J, with 14 bases in between. The CDR3 is 17 amino acids. The DNA for the CDR3 is TGCGCCAGCAGCCAAGATCAAGGGTTGATGGGCAATCAGCCCCAGCATTTT. It codes for CASSQDQGLMGNQPQHF.

The rearrangement links TRBV5-1 to TRBJ2-5, with D tentatively TRBD1 (5 bases). CDR3 length equals 13 residues. Germline V gene sequence: CDR1 SGHRS, CDR2 YFSETQ. The germline V and J ends were trimmed by 7 bases and 5 bases, with 15 bases remaining between them. CDR3 sequence reads: CASGNRNGETQYF. CDR3 nucleotides: TGCGCCAGCGGTAACAGGAATGGGGAGACCCAGTACTTC.

The chain combines TRBV28 with TRBJ1-6; TRBD1 might be the D (6 bases). The CDR3 runs 16 residues. V lost 6 bases to trimming and J lost 0 bases, with 12 bases between them. Germline CDR1 reads MDHEN; CDR2 reads SYDVKM. This CDR3 is CASSNLGGSYNSPLHF. The CDR3 DNA is TGTGCCAGCAGCAATTTAGGGGGCTCCTATAATTCACCCCTCCACTTT.

The chain uses TRBV20-1 and TRBJ1-5, with 7 bases that match TRBD1. CDR1 DFQATT and CDR2 SNEGSKA come from the germline V gene (reference sequence). The V and J ends lost 6 bases and 4 bases, in that order; junction bases with no gene match: 9. CDR3 length: 14 residues. The CDR3 bases are TGCAGTGCAATTACAGGGGTCGGAAATCAGCCCCAGCATTTT. Translating gives CSAITGVGNQPQHF.

This clonotype was recorded a few times. This chain joins TRBV12-3 or TRBV12-4 and TRBJ1-1; D ambiguous. This CDR3 comprises 12 residues. Trimming cost V 5 bases and J 6 bases, with 10 bases left between them. CDR3 coding DNA: TGTGCCAGCAGTCAGACATTCCCTGAAGCTTTCTTT. This gives the protein CASSQTFPEAFF.

V usage is TRBV10-3 and J usage is TRBJ2-2; 7 bases match TRBD1. The CDR3 is 17 amino acids. Germline V CDR1 and CDR2: ENHRY, SYGVKD. V shed 0 bases and J 0 bases; nucleotides not matched to a gene: 4. The DNA for the CDR3 is TGTGCCATCAGTGAGTCACCCGGGACAGCGAACACCGGGGAGCTGTTTTTT. Protein sequence: CAISESPGTANTGELFF.

This clonotype was counted between two and nine times. The J gene is TRBJ1-1, the V gene TRBV12-3 or TRBV12-4, with unresolved D. The CDR3 runs to 15 residues. The V end was cut by 4 bases, the J end by 1 base, with 13 bases between. The CDR3: CASSSDFWGNTEAFF. CDR3 in DNA: TGTGCCAGCAGTTCGGATTTTTGGGGGAACACTGAAGCTTTCTTT.

The chain links TRBV4-1 to TRBJ1-1; maybe TRBD1 (5 bases). The V end lost 3 bases, the J end lost 2 bases, and 7 bases lay between the germline ends. CDR1 and CDR2 from the germline V gene are MGHRA and YSYEKL. The CDR3 runs to 13 residues. CDR3 sequence reads: CASSQGPNTEAFF. The CDR3 nucleotides read TGCGCCAGCAGCCAGGGGCCTAACACTGAAGCTTTCTTT.

This clonotype was seen more than once but under ten times. The chain couples TRBV28 to TRBJ1-2; 7 bases agree with TRBD1. In germline, CDR1 is MDHEN, CDR2 SYDVKM. This CDR3 contains 14 residues. J lost 5 bases, V lost 4 bases, and 7 bases had no gene match. CDR3 in amino acids: CASSSPGQKYGYTF. CDR3 DNA sequence: TGTGCCAGCAGTTCTCCGGGACAGAAGTATGGCTACACCTTC.

The chain carries TRBV24-1 and TRBJ1-2, with TRBD1 matching 7 bases. The ends lost 7 bases at V and 0 bases at J; junction bases unmatched: 1. From germline, CDR1 is KGHDR and CDR2 SFDVKD. This CDR3 comprises 13 residues. CDR3 DNA sequence: TGTGCCACCAGCCAGGGGGCTAACTATGGCTACACCTTC. It translates to CATSQGANYGYTF.

The rearrangement uses TRBV12-3 or TRBV12-4 and TRBJ1-1, with a weak D call TRBD1 (6 bases). The CDR3 loop spans 14 amino acids. The V and J ends lost 6 bases and 1 base respectively, with 12 bases between them. In nucleotides, the CDR3 is TGTGCCAGCAGCCGCTTCAGGGGGAACACTGAAGCTTTCTTT. It codes for CASSRFRGNTEAFF.

This clonotype was seen only a few times. This chain joins TRBV7-2 and TRBJ2-1; TRBD1 matches at 7 bases. The CDR3 consists of 13 residues. J was trimmed by 6 bases and V by 1 base; bases with no gene match: 0. Germline V gene sequence: CDR1 SGHTA, CDR2 FQGNSA. In DNA form, the CDR3 reads TGTGCCAGCAGCTTAGGGACAGGCAATGAGCAGTTCTTC. This sequence encodes CASSLGTGNEQFF.

In its sample, this clonotype was seen a few times. The V call is TRBV11-2, the J call TRBJ2-6; D possibly corresponds to TRBD1 (6 bases). Between the trimmed V and J ends, which lost 5 bases and 4 bases, there was a span of 21 bases. CDR3 length: 18 residues. Germline lookup yields CDR1 SGHAT and CDR2 FQNNGV. Here the CDR3 reads CASSLPQGYSDGANVLTF. CDR3 nucleotide sequence: TGTGCCAGCAGCCTCCCACAGGGATACTCTGACGGGGCCAACGTCCTGACTTTC.

CDR3 region: CASSLARGPYEQYF. In DNA form, the CDR3 reads TGTGCCAGCAGCTTAGCTCGCGGACCCTACGAGCAGTACTTC. The rearrangement uses TRBV7-9 and TRBJ2-7; D uncertain. There are 14 residues in the CDR3. Trimming cost V 0 bases and J 2 bases, with 8 bases left between them. CDR1 SEHNR and CDR2 FQNEAQ come from the germline V gene (reference sequence).

The chain recombines TRBV6-5 with TRBJ2-1; no firm D call. The germline gives CDR1 MNHEY, CDR2 SVGAGI. The CDR3 runs to 14 residues. Trimming removed 5 bases from V and 2 bases from J, with 10 bases in between. The CDR3, as DNA: TGTGCCAGCAGTCCCGTGACACCCTACAATGAGCAGTTCTTC. As protein: CASSPVTPYNEQFF.

The chain couples TRBV7-9 to TRBJ1-5, with D possibly TRBD1 on 5 matching bases. The CDR3 has 13 residues. V lost 5 bases and J 7 bases, leaving 12 bases between the germline ends. Looked up from germline, CDR1 is SEHNR and CDR2 is FQNEAQ (reference sequence). CDR3 protein: CASSQGAYQPQHF. Written as DNA, the CDR3 is TGTGCCAGCAGCCAAGGGGCATACCAGCCCCAGCATTTT.

This clonotype was seen more than once but under ten times. V usage is TRBV12-3 or TRBV12-4 and J usage is TRBJ1-2; possibly TRBD1 for D (6 bases). The CDR3 sequence is 13 residues long. The ends were cut back, 6 bases at V and 4 bases at J, with 12 bases in the middle. DNA for the CDR3: TGTGCCAGCAGCTACTGGGGGGCCTATGGCTACACCTTC. Protein sequence: CASSYWGAYGYTF.

In this sample, this clonotype turned up a few times. The V and J genes are TRBV16 and TRBJ1-2, with D unresolved. CDR3 length equals 13 residues. Germline CDR1 KGHSY, CDR2 FQNENV. V lost 2 bases, J lost 8 bases, and 12 bases lay in between. CDR3 nucleotides: TGTGCCAGCAGCCAAGAGGCCGACGGGGGCTACACCTTC. This gives the protein CASSQEADGGYTF.

The chain is built from TRBV11-2 and TRBJ2-2, with D perhaps TRBD1 (6 bases). Germline loops: CDR1 SGHAT, CDR2 FQNNGV. This CDR3 has 15 amino acids. V was pared by 5 bases and J by 1 base, with 11 bases between. CDR3 sequence (DNA): TGTGCCAGCAGCAGCGACAGGAGGAACACCGGGGAGCTGTTTTTT. Translated: CASSSDRRNTGELFF.

This clonotype came up a few times. The chain joins TRBV20-1 to TRBJ1-5, with 12 nucleotides matching TRBD1. The CDR3 spans 18 residues. CDR1 is DFQATT and CDR2 is SNEGSKA in the germline V gene (reference sequence). Trimming cost V 6 bases and J 0 bases; bases outside gene matches: 12. The CDR3 loop reads CSARQGQGAYYSNQPQHF. CDR3 nucleotides: TGCAGTGCGCGACAGGGACAGGGGGCCTATTATAGCAATCAGCCCCAGCATTTT.

CDR3 nucleotides: TGTGCCTTCTCGCCCGTTCCCGAAAAACTGTTTTTT. Residues: CAFSPVPEKLFF. The chain couples TRBV5-5 to TRBJ1-4; D ambiguous. Between the trimmed V and J ends, which lost 10 bases and 8 bases, there was a span of 15 bases. Germline values: CDR1 SGHKS, CDR2 YYEKEE (reference sequence). The CDR3 spans 12 residues.

This clonotype was detected a few times. The chain combines TRBV5-1 with TRBJ1-2; no clear D. This CDR3 is 12 amino acids long. V dropped 4 bases and J dropped 4 bases, with 8 bases sitting between them. CDR1 and CDR2 (germline): SGHRS, YFSETQ. CDR3 sequence: CASSAKTYGYTF. CDR3 bases: TGCGCCAGCAGCGCCAAAACCTATGGCTACACCTTC. Complete variable domain (other parts from reference TRBV5-1 and TRBJ1-2): KAGVTQTPRYLIKTRGQQVTLSCSPISGHRSVSWYQQTPGQGLQFLFEYFSETQRNKGNFPGRFSGRQFSNSRSEMNVSTLELGDSALYLCASSAKTYGYTFGSGTRLTVV.

The sample holds a few counts of this clonotype. CDR3 in amino acids: CASSGTGREGEKLFF. Written as DNA, the CDR3 is TGCGCCAGCAGCGGAACAGGGAGGGAAGGCGAAAAACTGTTTTTT. This rearrangement joins TRBV5-1 to TRBJ1-4; the D gene is possibly TRBD1 (6 bases). V lost 4 bases and J 8 bases, leaving 18 bases between the germline ends. The CDR3 totals 15 residues. CDR1 and CDR2 from the germline V gene are SGHRS and YFSETQ.